Shown below are 16 T cell receptor beta chains from a single sample sequenced in a study of T cell responses to AZD1222 COVID-19 vaccine (dated by TCRdb to 2020 to 2022). The intended sense of this specimen's time point label: baseline before first vaccination. Interpreted using the paper, the treatment or condition label stands for: meningococcal conjugate vaccine given as trial control. Receptor libraries were prepared by the immunoSEQ multiplex PCR assay. Not all clones reach the TCRdb copy of this immuneACCESS table, which keeps in-frame sequences only. Checked studies attribute under half of the gap to unresolved V genes and leave the rest unexplained. The sample profile shows 150,000 to 180,000 clones; less than 90% of them were found once. About 5% of the sample rests with the top ten. This specimen was peripheral blood, taken on day 0 of MenACWY control vaccination. These TCRs come from an adult in good health.

The chain is built from TRBV7-8 and TRBJ2-2, with D tentatively TRBD2 (6 bases). The V end was cut by 1 base, the J end by 5 bases, with 11 bases between. This CDR3 is built from 15 residues. The V gene's germline CDR1 is SGHVS and CDR2 FQNEAQ. The CDR3 sequence: CASSLVRGYTGELFF. CDR3 bases: TGTGCCAGCAGCTTAGTTCGGGGGTATACCGGGGAGCTGTTTTTT.

The chain uses TRBV5-1 and TRBJ2-7, with D perhaps assigned TRBD1 or TRBD2 (6 bases each). Germline V gene data show CDR1 as SGHRS and CDR2 as YFSETQ. V was cut by 2 bases and J by 4 bases, with 13 bases left in between. The CDR3 sequence is 14 residues long. CDR3 amino acids: CASSLGGLRYEQYF. DNA of the CDR3: TGCGCCAGCAGCTTAGGGGGGTTAAGATACGAGCAGTACTTC.

The rearrangement uses TRBV9 and TRBJ2-1; the D call may be TRBD1 or TRBD2 (5 bases each). Germline V gene sequence: CDR1 SGDLS, CDR2 YYNGEE. V was clipped by 0 bases and J by 4 bases, with 17 bases between them. This CDR3 contains 17 residues. In DNA, the CDR3 is TGTGCCAGCAGCGTAGCCGGTGGGGCGGGCGGTTACAATGAGCAGTTCTTC. Protein: CASSVAGGAGGYNEQFF.

This rearrangement joins TRBV5-1 to TRBJ1-2; no clear D. Trimming pared 0 bases from V and 14 bases from J, leaving 17 bases between. Germline loops: CDR1 SGHRS, CDR2 YFSETQ. The CDR3 sequence is 13 residues long. CDR3 sequence reads: CASSLDPHGSRTF. CDR3 bases: TGCGCCAGCAGCTTGGACCCGCACGGTTCGAGGACCTTC.

The CDR3 reads CASSEIQGDEQYF. CDR3 coding DNA: TGTGCCAGCAGTGAAATACAGGGAGACGAGCAGTACTTC. J is TRBJ2-7 and V is TRBV2; TRBD1 might be the D (6 bases). This CDR3 contains 13 residues. Trimming left V 2 bases short and J 5 bases short, with 10 bases between. Germline CDR1 and CDR2: SNHLY and FYNNEI.

This chain uses TRBV4-2 with TRBJ2-7; 8 nucleotides line up with TRBD2. CDR1 and CDR2 (germline): LGHNA, YNFKEQ. The junction had 2 bases not matched to a gene; V was cut back by 1 base and J by 3 bases. The CDR3 is made up of 14 amino acids. The CDR3 loop reads CASSQGAGVYEQYF. Written as DNA, the CDR3 is TGTGCCAGCAGCCAAGGAGCGGGAGTCTACGAGCAGTACTTC.

The V call is TRBV5-1, the J call TRBJ1-4; D might be TRBD1 (6 bases). Germline CDR1 and CDR2: SGHRS and YFSETQ. The length of the CDR3 is 15 residues. Trimming took off 4 bases at V and 0 bases at J, with 10 bases between the two ends. In nucleotides, the CDR3 is TGCGCCAGCAGCCTGGGGGCAGCAACTAATGAAAAACTGTTTTTT. This encodes CASSLGAATNEKLFF.

The gene calls are TRBV29-1 and TRBJ2-7, with 7 bases that match TRBD1. The J segment lost 2 bases and the V segment lost 7 bases, leaving 5 bases of the junction unmatched. Germline assignment: CDR1 SQVTM and CDR2 ANQGSEA. The CDR3 length is 12 residues. The CDR3 bases are TGCAGCGCTCGGGACAGCGCCTACGAGCAGTACTTC. Translation: CSARDSAYEQYF.

The V call is TRBV6-1, the J call TRBJ2-7; possible D gene TRBD2, 6 bases. This CDR3 region has 14 residues. CDR1 is MNHNS, CDR2 SASEGT, per germline. V dropped 1 base and J dropped 2 bases, with 9 bases sitting between them. The CDR3 loop is CASSEGLGPYEQYF. The CDR3 DNA is TGTGCCAGCAGTGAAGGACTAGGTCCCTACGAGCAGTACTTC.

V and J are TRBV5-4 and TRBJ2-7; 8 nucleotides align to TRBD2. Looked up from germline, CDR1 is SGHNT and CDR2 is YYREEE (reference sequence). Trimming at V came to 2 bases and at J to 6 bases, leaving 10 bases not matched to a gene. The CDR3 is 15 amino acids. The CDR3 region has the DNA TGTGCCAGCAGCTTAGCCGCTGTAAGCGGGGGCGAGCAGTACTTC. Its protein is CASSLAAVSGGEQYF.

This chain links TRBV10-3 with TRBJ2-5; no firm D call. V dropped 0 bases and J dropped 4 bases, with 9 bases sitting between them. The CDR3 has 14 amino acids. CDR1 and CDR2 from the germline V gene are ENHRY and SYGVKD. The CDR3 DNA follows: TGTGCCATCAGTGAGTCGGGCCGACTAGAGACCCAGTACTTC. This sequence encodes CAISESGRLETQYF.

V and J are TRBV19 and TRBJ2-7; D could derive from TRBD1 or TRBD2 (5 bases each). The CDR3 runs to 15 residues. Germline values: CDR1 LNHDA, CDR2 SQIVND (reference sequence). Trimming cost V 3 bases and J 3 bases, with 15 bases left between them. The CDR3 region has the DNA TGTGCCAGTAGTATTACCGGGACGGAGAACTACGAGCAGTACTTC. It yields the protein CASSITGTENYEQYF.

The chain links TRBV6-5 to TRBJ2-2; D is perhaps TRBD1 (5 bases). The germline V gene has CDR1 MNHEY and CDR2 SVGAGI. The CDR3 runs to 13 residues. Trimming took 6 bases from V and 6 from J, leaving 11 bases between them. This CDR3 reads CASRTVTPGELFF. The CDR3 coding sequence is TGTGCCAGCAGGACAGTTACCCCCGGGGAGCTGTTTTTT.

This clone appeared once. The chain employs TRBV15 and TRBJ1-2; D is possibly TRBD1 (6 bases). V was trimmed by 3 bases and J by 2 bases, leaving 10 bases between them. Germline lookup yields CDR1 LNHNV and CDR2 YYDKDF (reference sequence). The CDR3 covers 14 residues. Here the CDR3 DNA reads TGTGCCACCAGCAGCGGACAGAGAAACTATGGCTACACCTTC. This codes for CATSSGQRNYGYTF. The entire variable domain, with the rest obtained from reference TRBV15 and TRBJ1-2, is as follows: DAMVIQNPRYQVTQFGKPVTLSCSQTLNHNVMYWYQQKSSQAPKLLFHYYDKDFNNEADTPDNFQSRRPNTSFCFLDIRSPGLGDTAMYLCATSSGQRNYGYTFGSGTRLTVV.

The V gene is TRBV27, the J gene TRBJ2-3, with 8 bases aligning to TRBD1. There are 16 residues in the CDR3. CDR1 is MNHEY and CDR2 is SMNVEV in the germline V gene (reference sequence). J gave up 0 bases and V 5 bases, and 7 bases lay outside the gene matches. CDR3 region: CASSLGTGLSTDTQYF. CDR3 nucleotides: TGTGCCAGCAGTCTCGGGACAGGACTAAGCACAGATACGCAGTATTTT.

V is TRBV21-1 and J is TRBJ1-4; the table's D call, TRBD1, has no DNA check behind it. TRBV21-1 is listed as a pseudogene. This CDR3 has 18 residues. CDR3 bases: TGTGCCAGCAGCAACCGGGCGCAGGGAAGGTCAACTAATGAAAAACTGTTTTTT. This gives the protein CASSNRAQGRSTNEKLFF.